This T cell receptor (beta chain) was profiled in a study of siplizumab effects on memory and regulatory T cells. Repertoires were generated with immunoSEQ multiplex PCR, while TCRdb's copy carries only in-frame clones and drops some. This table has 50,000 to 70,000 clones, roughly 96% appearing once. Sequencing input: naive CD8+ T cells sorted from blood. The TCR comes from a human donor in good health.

The CDR3 bases are TGCGCCAGCAGTGAAGGGGACTATGGCTACACCTTC. The encoded protein is CASSEGDYGYTF. The rearrangement uses TRBV10-2 and TRBJ1-2; TRBD1 might be the D (5 bases). Germline CDR1 WSHSY, CDR2 SAAADI. V was pared by 3 bases and J by 3 bases, with 5 bases between. CDR3 size: 12 residues.